The entry below gives a single T cell receptor beta chain sequence along with its context. What it recognizes is unknown. The CDR3 runs to 14 residues. Germline CDR1 is SGHRS and CDR2 is YFSETQ. The junction had 2 bases not matched to a gene; V was cut back by 3 bases and J by 1 base. These data originate in a study of long-term antiretroviral therapy in people with HIV. Points from the study as a whole: Regardless of time point, clones expanded before ART dominated the repertoire. The data indicate that diversity increased after ART but remained below transplant donor controls.

Researchers report immunoSEQ v3.0 was run at survey level. Sequenced by immunoSEQ multiplex PCR; TCRdb stores in-frame clones only, minus some. The profile shows 32,000 or so clones, 85% of them singletons. HIV-positive participants were all treated in the United States. Before DNA extraction, roughly 0.9-10 million cryopreserved PBMC were held in the samples. This clonotype originated in a man younger than 35 with HIV. The starting material was unsorted PBMCs, obtained 3.3 years after starting antiretroviral therapy. The chain joins TRBV5-1 to TRBJ2-7, with 9 bases identical to TRBD1. The CDR3 region has the DNA TGCGCCAGCAGCTCGACAGGGGGATCCTACGAGCAGTACTTC. Encoded protein: CASSSTGGSYEQYF. The whole variable domain, remainder taken from reference TRBV5-1 and TRBJ2-7, is KAGVTQTPRYLIKTRGQQVTLSCSPISGHRSVSWYQQTPGQGLQFLFEYFSETQRNKGNFPGRFSGRQFSNSRSEMNVSTLELGDSALYLCASSSTGGSYEQYFGPGTRLTVT.